This TCR beta chain emerged from a study of naive and memory T cell subsets. Whole-study findings and limits: A clonotype means one alpha or beta sequence, not an alpha/beta pair.

Two oligonucleotides, mixed equimolar, formed the beta constant-region primer covering TRBC1 and TRBC2. In TCRdb, the UMI-ligation and nested PCR reads were re-called with MiXCR into one record per CDR3 protein. This table has several thousand distinct CDR3 sequences, roughly 7.8% appearing once. For this clonotype: Its target is unknown.

Per the germline V gene, CDR1 is SGHAT and CDR2 is FQDESV (reference sequence). The length of the CDR3 is 16 residues. Trimming stripped 1 base from V and 2 bases from J, with 9 bases between. The chain uses TRBV11-1 and TRBJ2-6; tentatively, D is TRBD1 (6 bases). Sequences were obtained from CD4+ TEMRA cells from blood. Subset here: effector memory re-expressing CD45RA, CD45RA+ CD27-. This TCR was sampled from a human donor in good health. The CDR3 protein is CASSLGGGAGANVLTF. The CDR3 DNA reads TGTGCCAGCAGCTTAGGTGGGGGCGCTGGGGCCAACGTCCTGACTTTC.